These 3 T cell receptor beta chains were sequenced from one sample in a study of cytomegalovirus exposure and HLA in healthy donors. PCR amplification relied on 60 Vbeta primers (plus 13 Jbeta primers). Libraries were prepared by immunoSEQ multiplex PCR; TCRdb keeps only in-frame clonotypes and omits some of them. There are about 200,000 clones in the sample; about 70% occur only once, and approximately 1.8% lies in the top ten. The sequencing input was PBMCs. Receptors were obtained from a woman aged 25 to 39 in good health and CMV-seronegative.

The chain combines TRBV19 with TRBJ2-2; TRBD1 might be the D (6 bases). Trimming removed 6 bases from V and 5 bases from J, with 13 bases in between. Looked up from germline, CDR1 is LNHDA and CDR2 is SQIVND (reference sequence). The CDR3 is 14 amino acids. DNA for the CDR3: TGTGCCAGTAGCCTCCGACAGGATACCGGGGAGCTGTTTTTT. Its translation: CASSLRQDTGELFF.

Written as DNA, the CDR3 is TGCGCCAGCAGCTTGGAGGGACAGGCCTCCACAGATACGCAGTATTTT. Translation gives CASSLEGQASTDTQYF. This chain links TRBV5-1 with TRBJ2-3; 8 nucleotides agree with TRBD1. The germline gives CDR1 SGHRS, CDR2 YFSETQ. V lost 0 bases and J lost 2; bases outside the gene matches: 5. There are 16 residues in the CDR3.

V is TRBV18 and J is TRBJ1-5; a weak D match, TRBD1 (5 bases). The germline CDR1 and CDR2 sequences are KGHSH and LQKENI. This CDR3 region has 14 residues. The V and J ends lost 5 bases and 2 bases respectively, with 10 bases between them. The chain's CDR3 is CASSSGHGNQPQHF. DNA for the CDR3: TGTGCCAGCTCATCCGGACATGGCAATCAGCCCCAGCATTTT.